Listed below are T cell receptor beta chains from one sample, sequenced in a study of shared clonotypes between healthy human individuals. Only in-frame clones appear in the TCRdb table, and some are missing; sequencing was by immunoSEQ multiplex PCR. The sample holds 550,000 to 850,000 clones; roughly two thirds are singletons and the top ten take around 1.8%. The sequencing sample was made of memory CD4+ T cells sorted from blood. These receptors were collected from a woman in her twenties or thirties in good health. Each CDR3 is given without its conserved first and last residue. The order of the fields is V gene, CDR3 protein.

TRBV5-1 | ASSFHPGQGDNEQF
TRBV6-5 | ASSYGQGDQPQH
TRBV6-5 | ASSYSTSAF
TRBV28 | ASSWGTIRETQY
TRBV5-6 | ASSTLGTGNTGELF
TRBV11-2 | ASSLAGATNEKLF
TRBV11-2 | ASSSGGNSNYGYT
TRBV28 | ASNRQGGNQPQH
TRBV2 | ASSEWTTNTGELF
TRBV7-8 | ASSLIRASGYNEQF
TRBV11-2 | ASRLAGGMAGELF
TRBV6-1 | ASSSGWQGNTEAF
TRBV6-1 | ASSLYQETQY
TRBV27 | ASSSGETQY
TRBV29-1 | SVVGGNTEAF
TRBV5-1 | ASSRGTIPREKLF
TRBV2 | ASSGTGGYEQY
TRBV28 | ASSLARGQREAF
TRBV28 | ASSPLPRTGYQETQY
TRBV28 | ASSLWRGTSDVEQY
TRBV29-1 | SVDFGVGVYNEQF
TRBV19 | ASSIGRPNSGANVLT
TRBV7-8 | ASSLMFSGAKETQY
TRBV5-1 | ASSFGNSYTDTQY
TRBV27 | ASSSAQTYEQY
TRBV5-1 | ASSPGQEGGNTIY
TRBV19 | ASSIKSGGNTEAF
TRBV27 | ASMASGFRTGELF
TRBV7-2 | ASSLGQGMAETQY
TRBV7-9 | ASSRWGLAGGGSTDTQY
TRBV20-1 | SLWGYNEQF
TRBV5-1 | ASSLGGTSGNTDTQY
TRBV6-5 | ASSYAGSHTGELF
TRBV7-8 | ASSRTGETQY
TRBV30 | AWSVRGVTGELF
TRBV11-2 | ASSLGTSGSLEQY
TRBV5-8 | ASSLDRAAIGELF
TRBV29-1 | SVSRGYEQY
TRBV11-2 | ASSLVRAGGELF
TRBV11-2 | ATAGLSTEAF
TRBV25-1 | ASSETGHSGKNIQY
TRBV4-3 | ASSQTCEQY
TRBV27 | ASSPQGAFPGELF
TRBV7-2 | ASSLATGGMNTEAF
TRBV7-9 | ASSFKAGQETQY
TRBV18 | ASSPTTSGRVYEQY
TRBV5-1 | ASSLVDGAETQY
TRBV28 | ASIPVTGTGGPDEQY
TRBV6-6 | ASSFDYRETQY